This T cell receptor beta chain was profiled in a study of type 1 and type 2 diabetes patients. Whole-study findings and limits: Type 1 diabetes repertoires were significantly less diverse than type 2 diabetes ones.

Amplification started from genomic DNA. The TCR beta CDR3 region was amplified using 30 forward and 13 reverse primers. A single record per CDR3 protein comes from TCRdb applying MiXCR to the multiplex PCR reads. The sample contains 250,000 to 300,000 distinct CDR3 sequences, approximately 45% of which appear only once. In this sample, this clonotype turned up a few times. The antigen is unknown. After removal of 9 bases from V and 7 bases from J, the junction contained 20 bases not matched to a gene. Germline lookup yields CDR1 LNHDA and CDR2 SQIVND (reference sequence). The CDR3 is 17 residues long. The chain carries TRBV19 and TRBJ1-5, with TRBD1 matching over 8 bases. Source material: peripheral blood mononuclear cells (PBMCs). This TCR came from a man aged 18 to 29 with type 2 diabetes. The CDR3 coding sequence is TGTGCCAGCCGGCAGGGCCAGGGGGCTATGTTAGGGCAGCCCCAGCATTTT. Translation: CASRQGQGAMLGQPQHF.